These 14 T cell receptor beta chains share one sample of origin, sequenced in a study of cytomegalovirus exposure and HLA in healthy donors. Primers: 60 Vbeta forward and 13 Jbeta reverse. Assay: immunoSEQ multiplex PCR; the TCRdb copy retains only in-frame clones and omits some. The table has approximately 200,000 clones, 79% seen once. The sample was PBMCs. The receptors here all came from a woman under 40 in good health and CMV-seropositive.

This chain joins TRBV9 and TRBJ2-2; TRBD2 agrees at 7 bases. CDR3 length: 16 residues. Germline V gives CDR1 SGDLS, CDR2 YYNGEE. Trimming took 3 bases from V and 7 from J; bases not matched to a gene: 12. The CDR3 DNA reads TGTGCCAGCAGCGGGAGGGGACTATTCACCGTCGGGGAGCTGTTTTTT. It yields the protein CASSGRGLFTVGELFF.

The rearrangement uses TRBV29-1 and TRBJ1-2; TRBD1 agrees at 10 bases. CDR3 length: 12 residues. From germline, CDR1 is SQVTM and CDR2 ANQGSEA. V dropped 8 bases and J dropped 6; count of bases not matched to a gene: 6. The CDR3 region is CSLWTGGHGYTF. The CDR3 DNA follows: TGCAGCCTTTGGACAGGGGGGCATGGCTACACCTTC. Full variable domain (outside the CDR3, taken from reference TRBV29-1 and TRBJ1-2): SAVISQKPSRDICQRGTSLTIQCQVDSQVTMMFWYRQQPGQSLTLIATANQGSEATYESGFVIDKFPISRPNLTFSTLTVSNMSPEDSSIYLCSLWTGGHGYTFGSGTRLTVV.

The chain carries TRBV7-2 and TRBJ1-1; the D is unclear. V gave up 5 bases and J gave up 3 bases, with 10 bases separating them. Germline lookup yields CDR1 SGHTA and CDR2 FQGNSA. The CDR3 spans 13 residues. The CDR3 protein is CASSVSVDTEAFF. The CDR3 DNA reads TGTGCCAGCAGCGTCTCGGTGGACACTGAAGCTTTCTTT.

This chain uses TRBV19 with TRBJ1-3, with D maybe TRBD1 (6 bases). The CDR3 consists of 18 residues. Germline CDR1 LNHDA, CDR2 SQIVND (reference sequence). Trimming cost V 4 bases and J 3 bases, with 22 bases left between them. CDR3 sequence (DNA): TGTGCCAGTAGTACCCCTCCGCACAGGGCCGCGGGTGGAAACACCATATATTTT. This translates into CASSTPPHRAAGGNTIYF.

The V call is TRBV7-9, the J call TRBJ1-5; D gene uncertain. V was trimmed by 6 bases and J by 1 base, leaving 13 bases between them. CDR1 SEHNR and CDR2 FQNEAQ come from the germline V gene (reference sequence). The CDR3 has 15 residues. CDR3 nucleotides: TGTGCCAGCAGTCTCGGGTTGAGCAGCAATCAGCCCCAGCATTTT. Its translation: CASSLGLSSNQPQHF.

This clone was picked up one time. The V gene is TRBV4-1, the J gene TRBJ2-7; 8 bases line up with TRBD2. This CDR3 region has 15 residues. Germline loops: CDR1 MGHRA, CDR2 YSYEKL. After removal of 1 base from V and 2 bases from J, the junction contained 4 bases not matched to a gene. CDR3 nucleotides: TGCGCCAGCAGCCAAGTTACTAGCGGCCCCTACGAGCAGTACTTC. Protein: CASSQVTSGPYEQYF.

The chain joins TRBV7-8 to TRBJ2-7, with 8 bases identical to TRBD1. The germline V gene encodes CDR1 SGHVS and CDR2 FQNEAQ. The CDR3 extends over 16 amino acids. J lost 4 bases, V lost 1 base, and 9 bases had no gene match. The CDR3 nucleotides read TGTGCCAGCAGCTTAGTGGTAGTCGGACAGGGATACGAGCAGTACTTC. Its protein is CASSLVVVGQGYEQYF.

CDR3 DNA sequence: TGTGCCAGTAGCCAACAGGGTAACTCACCCCTCCACTTT. Its protein is CASSQQGNSPLHF. The V gene is TRBV19, the J gene TRBJ1-6; TRBD1 is a possible D gene (6 bases). With 6 bases removed from V and 10 bases from J, the gap between germline ends came to 13 bases. The CDR3 loop spans 13 amino acids. Germline V gives CDR1 LNHDA, CDR2 SQIVND (reference sequence).

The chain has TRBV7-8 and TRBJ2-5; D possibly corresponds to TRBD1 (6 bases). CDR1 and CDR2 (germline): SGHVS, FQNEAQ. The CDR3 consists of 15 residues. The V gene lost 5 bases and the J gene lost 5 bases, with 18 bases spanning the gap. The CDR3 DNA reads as TGTGCCAGCAGCCCCGTGGCGGATAGGGGGGAGACCCAGTACTTC. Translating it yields CASSPVADRGETQYF. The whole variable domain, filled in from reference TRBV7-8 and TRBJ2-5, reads GAGVSQSPRYKVAKRGQDVALRCDPISGHVSLFWYQQALGQGPEFLTYFQNEAQLDKSGLPSDRFFAERPEGSVSTLKIQRTQQEDSAVYLCASSPVADRGETQYFGPGTRLLVL.

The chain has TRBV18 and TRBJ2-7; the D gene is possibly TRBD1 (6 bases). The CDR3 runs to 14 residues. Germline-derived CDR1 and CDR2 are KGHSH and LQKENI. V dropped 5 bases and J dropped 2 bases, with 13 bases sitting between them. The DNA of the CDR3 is TGTGCCAGCTCATCCCAGGGGAGAACCTACGAGCAGTACTTC. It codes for CASSSQGRTYEQYF.

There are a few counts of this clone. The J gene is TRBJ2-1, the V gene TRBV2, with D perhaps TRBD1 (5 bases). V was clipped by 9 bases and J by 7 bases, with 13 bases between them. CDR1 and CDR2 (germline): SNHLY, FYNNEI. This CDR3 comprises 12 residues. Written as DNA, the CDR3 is TGTGCCAGTCGACAGTCCTTGAATGAGCAGTTCTTC. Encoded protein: CASRQSLNEQFF. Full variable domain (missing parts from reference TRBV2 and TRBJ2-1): EPEVTQTPSHQVTQMGQEVILRCVPISNHLYFYWYRQILGQKVEFLVSFYNNEISEKSEIFDDQFSVERPDGSNFTLKIRSTKLEDSAMYFCASRQSLNEQFFGPGTRLTVL.

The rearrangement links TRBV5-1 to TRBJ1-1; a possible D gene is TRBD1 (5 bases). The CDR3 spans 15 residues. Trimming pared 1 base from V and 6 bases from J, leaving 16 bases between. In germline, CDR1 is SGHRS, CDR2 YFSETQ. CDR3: CASSLTRGEEAEAFF. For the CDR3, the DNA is TGCGCCAGCAGCTTGACCAGAGGGGAGGAAGCTGAAGCTTTCTTT. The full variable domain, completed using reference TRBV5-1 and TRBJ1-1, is KAGVTQTPRYLIKTRGQQVTLSCSPISGHRSVSWYQQTPGQGLQFLFEYFSETQRNKGNFPGRFSGRQFSNSRSEMNVSTLELGDSALYLCASSLTRGEEAEAFFGQGTRLTVV.

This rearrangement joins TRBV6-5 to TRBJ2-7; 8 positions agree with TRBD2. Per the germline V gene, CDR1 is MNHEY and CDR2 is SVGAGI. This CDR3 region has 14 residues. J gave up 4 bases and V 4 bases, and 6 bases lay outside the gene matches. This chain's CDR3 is CASSSSGRGYEQYF. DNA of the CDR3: TGTGCCAGCAGTTCGAGCGGGAGAGGGTACGAGCAGTACTTC.

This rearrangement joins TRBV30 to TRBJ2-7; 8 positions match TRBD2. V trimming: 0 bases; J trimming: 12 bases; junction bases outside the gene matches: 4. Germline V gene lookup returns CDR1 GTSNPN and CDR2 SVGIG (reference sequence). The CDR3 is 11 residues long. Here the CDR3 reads CAWSVLRGAYF. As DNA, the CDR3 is TGTGCCTGGAGTGTATTGCGGGGGGCGTACTTC.